This T cell receptor beta chain appears in the sequencing data of a study of beta chain features in type 1 diabetes. Every isolated RNA sample was fully reverse transcribed, so sequencing captured expressed TCRB transcripts. Repertoires were generated with immunoSEQ multiplex PCR, while TCRdb's copy carries only in-frame clones and drops some. This table has hundreds of thousands of clones, about 30% appearing once. CDR3 size: 16 residues. From germline, CDR1 is SGHDN and CDR2 FVKESK. Trimming took off 3 bases at V and 4 bases at J, with 17 bases between the two ends. Turning to this clone: Its target is unknown.

General study results and limits: Still unanswered here is whether HLA type influences TCRB rearrangement. Across patients, naive, central memory and Treg TCRB repertoires exhibited apparently greater similarity than was observed across healthy donors. PCR could preferentially amplify shorter templates, alike in patients and controls.

The chain recombines TRBV14 with TRBJ2-3; weak D call: TRBD2 (6 bases). The source is a young man in good health. The sequencing sample was made of naive CD4+ T cells from blood. The CDR3 loop reads CASSHRDLVRADTQYF. The CDR3 coding sequence is TGTGCCAGCAGCCACCGGGACTTGGTTAGGGCAGATACGCAGTATTTT.